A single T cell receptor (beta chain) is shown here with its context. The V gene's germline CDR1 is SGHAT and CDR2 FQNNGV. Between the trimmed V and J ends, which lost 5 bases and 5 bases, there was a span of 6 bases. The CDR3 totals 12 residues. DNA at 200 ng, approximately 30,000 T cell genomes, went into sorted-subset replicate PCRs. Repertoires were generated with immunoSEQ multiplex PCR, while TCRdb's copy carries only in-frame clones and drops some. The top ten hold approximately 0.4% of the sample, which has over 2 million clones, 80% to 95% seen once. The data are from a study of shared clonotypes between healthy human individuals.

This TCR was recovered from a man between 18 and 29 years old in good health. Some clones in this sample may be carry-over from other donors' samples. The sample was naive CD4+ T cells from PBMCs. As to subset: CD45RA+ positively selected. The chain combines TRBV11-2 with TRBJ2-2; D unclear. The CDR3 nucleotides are TGTGCCAGCAGCAAACGAACCGGGGAGCTGTTTTTT. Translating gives CASSKRTGELFF.